The 18 T cell receptor beta chains presented below share a single source sample, sequenced in a study of early T cells in non-severe SARS-CoV-2 infection. TCRdb analysed the 5' RACE reads with MiXCR anew, one entry per CDR3 protein. The sample yields tens of thousands of distinct CDR3 sequences, about 5.8% seen once. Sequenced sample: whole blood. The receptors were sampled from an adult who was a healthcare worker with PCR-confirmed SARS-CoV-2 infection or an uninfected control (not recorded which).

This clonotype appeared many times. This rearrangement joins TRBV12-3 or TRBV12-4 to TRBJ2-7; no clear D gene. The CDR3 totals 16 residues. V was trimmed by 3 bases and J by 3 bases, leaving 18 bases between them. Here the CDR3 reads CASSFILNPRLYEQYF. CDR3 nucleotide sequence: TGTGCCAGCAGTTTTATTTTGAACCCTCGCCTCTACGAGCAGTACTTC.

This clonotype occurred many times. Mismatch with germline at one junction end may stem from a read error. The genes are TRBV28 and TRBJ1-6, with 8 bases identical to TRBD1. In germline, CDR1 is MDHEN, CDR2 SYDVKM. This CDR3 contains 16 residues. CDR3 coding DNA: TGTGCCAGCAGTTTGCAGGGGGCGGAATATAATTCACCCCTCCATTTT. Amino acids: CASSLQGAEYNSPLHF.

This clonotype is medium-sized by share. This sequence joins TRBV28 and TRBJ1-3; D unclear. This CDR3 comprises 15 residues. The germline V and J ends were trimmed by 7 bases and 2 bases, with 15 bases remaining between them. Germline CDR1 reads MDHEN; CDR2 reads SYDVKM. The CDR3 DNA follows: TGTGCCAGCAAATTCCGGGCCACAGCTGGAAACACCATATATTTT. Protein: CASKFRATAGNTIYF.

This clonotype was found many times. The V gene is TRBV5-1, the J gene TRBJ2-1; D perhaps matches TRBD2 (5 bases). The germline V gene has CDR1 SGHRS and CDR2 YFSETQ. CDR3 length equals 13 residues. Trimming left V 4 bases short and J 4 bases short, with 9 bases between. DNA of the CDR3: TGCGCCAGCAGCACGGACTCTTACAATGAGCAGTTCTTC. It encodes CASSTDSYNEQFF.

This clonotype was counted ten times or more. CDR3 amino acids: CASSLKETQYF. In DNA form, the CDR3 reads TGCGCCAGCAGCCTTAAAGAGACCCAGTACTTC. The gene calls are TRBV5-1 and TRBJ2-5; no clear D gene. CDR1 and CDR2 from the germline V gene are SGHRS and YFSETQ. V lost 4 bases, J lost 3 bases, and 4 bases lay in between. The CDR3 spans 11 residues.

The CDR3 sequence: CATSDPRAFQETQYF. The CDR3, as DNA: TGTGCCACCAGTGATCCCCGGGCCTTCCAAGAGACCCAGTACTTC. The chain is built from TRBV24-1 and TRBJ2-5; D gene ambiguous. Germline V CDR1 and CDR2: KGHDR, SFDVKD. V lost 3 bases, J lost 1 base, and 11 bases lay in between. This CDR3 comprises 15 residues.

Ten or more counts support this clonotype. This chain links TRBV7-9 with TRBJ2-5; D gene uncertain. This CDR3 has 14 amino acids. V was shortened by 4 bases and J by 1 base, with 10 bases between the two germline ends. Per germline, CDR1 SEHNR and CDR2 FQNEAQ (reference sequence). CDR3 residues: CASSSPWPQETQYF. The CDR3 coding sequence is TGTGCCAGCAGCTCTCCATGGCCCCAAGAGACCCAGTACTTC.

V is TRBV10-3 and J is TRBJ2-6; D gene ambiguous. The CDR3 consists of 14 residues. From germline, CDR1 is ENHRY and CDR2 SYGVKD. Trimming cost V 3 bases and J 6 bases, with 9 bases left between them. CDR3 loop: CAISDKVEANVLTF. CDR3 coding DNA: TGTGCCATCAGTGACAAAGTGGAGGCCAACGTCCTGACTTTC.

The rearrangement uses TRBV25-1 and TRBJ2-3, with 8 bases aligning to TRBD1. V was pared by 2 bases and J by 4 bases, with 11 bases of the junction left unmatched. This CDR3 comprises 17 residues. Germline CDR1 and CDR2: MGHDK and SYGVNS. The CDR3 DNA reads TGTGCCAGCAGTGAAGGAGGCGACAGGGGTCGGGCAGATACGCAGTATTTT. Protein: CASSEGGDRGRADTQYF.

This clonotype was counted only a few times. The V and J genes are TRBV9 and TRBJ2-2; D gene uncertain. The germline V and J ends were trimmed by 0 bases and 5 bases, with 8 bases remaining between them. This CDR3 contains 14 residues. The germline V gene encodes CDR1 SGDLS and CDR2 YYNGEE. The CDR3, as DNA: TGTGCCAGCAGCGTAGGGTGGGCGACCGGGGAGCTGTTTTTT. Encoded protein: CASSVGWATGELFF.

This clonotype was found many times. The chain joins TRBV6-5 to TRBJ2-7; a possible D gene is TRBD1 (5 bases). V lost 8 bases and J 1 base, leaving 12 bases between the germline ends. The germline gives CDR1 MNHEY, CDR2 SVGAGI. CDR3 size: 13 residues. In DNA form, the CDR3 reads TGTGCCAGCGCCGTCAGGGCATCCTACGAGCAGTACTTC. This gives the protein CASAVRASYEQYF.

This chain connects TRBV7-3 to TRBJ2-3; a possible D gene is TRBD2 (5 bases). Germline CDR1 is SGHTA and CDR2 is FQGTGA. Trimming stripped 5 bases from V and 6 bases from J, with 18 bases between. CDR3 size: 15 residues. CDR3 DNA sequence: TGTGCCAGCAGCAACGAGGGTGGATTTTTGGATACGCAGTATTTT. It encodes CASSNEGGFLDTQYF.

This clonotype appeared many times. This chain links TRBV6-5 with TRBJ2-1, with TRBD2 identical over 10 bases. V shed 7 bases, J shed 10 bases, and the junction held 16 bases outside the gene matches. CDR3 length: 16 amino acids. Germline V gene lookup returns CDR1 MNHEY and CDR2 SVGAGI. CDR3 nucleotide sequence: TGTGCCAGCAAGCTAAGCGGGGGGGCCGAGGGTCACGAGCAGTTCTTC. This gives the protein CASKLSGGAEGHEQFF.

This clonotype was detected ten times or more. The V gene is TRBV4-1, the J gene TRBJ1-2, with D hard to call. The CDR3 has 14 residues. From germline, CDR1 is MGHRA and CDR2 YSYEKL. V dropped 0 bases and J dropped 4 bases, with 9 bases sitting between them. Here the CDR3 reads CASSQDGRAYGYTF. Written as DNA, the CDR3 is TGCGCCAGCAGCCAAGATGGTCGGGCCTATGGCTACACCTTC.

This clonotype has only a few counts. CDR3 loop: CASSLGAGFATEAFF. The CDR3 DNA reads as TGTGCCAGCAGCTTAGGGGCGGGGTTCGCCACTGAAGCTTTCTTT. The genes are TRBV7-6 and TRBJ1-1; D call uncertain. There are 15 residues in the CDR3. CDR1 and CDR2 (germline): SGHVS, FNYEAQ. V lost 1 base and J 4 bases, leaving 13 bases between the germline ends.

This clonotype occurred many times. This chain joins TRBV9 and TRBJ2-3; 9 nucleotides line up with TRBD2. Trimming removed 0 bases from V and 4 bases from J; junction bases left unmatched: 3. Germline V gives CDR1 SGDLS, CDR2 YYNGEE. The CDR3 is made up of 15 amino acids. In DNA, the CDR3 is TGTGCCAGCAGCGTAGATGCGGGGGGGCCAGATACGCAGTATTTT. Its protein product is CASSVDAGGPDTQYF.

This clonotype has just a few counts. The rearrangement uses TRBV29-1 and TRBJ2-7; no clear D. V lost 1 base and J lost 3, with 10 bases in between. CDR3 length equals 13 residues. Germline V lookup: CDR1 SQVTM, CDR2 ANQGSEA. DNA of the CDR3: TGCAGCGTTGAAGGGGCACAGAGCTACGAGCAGTACTTC. Translation: CSVEGAQSYEQYF.

This clonotype came up many times. V is TRBV4-2 and J is TRBJ2-3, with D perhaps matching TRBD1 (6 bases). The V end lost 2 bases, the J end lost 2 bases, and 8 bases lay between the germline ends. CDR3 length: 14 residues. Looked up from germline, CDR1 is LGHNA and CDR2 is YNFKEQ. The CDR3 bases are TGTGCCAGCAGCCAACGGACAGACACAGATACGCAGTATTTT. This encodes CASSQRTDTDTQYF.